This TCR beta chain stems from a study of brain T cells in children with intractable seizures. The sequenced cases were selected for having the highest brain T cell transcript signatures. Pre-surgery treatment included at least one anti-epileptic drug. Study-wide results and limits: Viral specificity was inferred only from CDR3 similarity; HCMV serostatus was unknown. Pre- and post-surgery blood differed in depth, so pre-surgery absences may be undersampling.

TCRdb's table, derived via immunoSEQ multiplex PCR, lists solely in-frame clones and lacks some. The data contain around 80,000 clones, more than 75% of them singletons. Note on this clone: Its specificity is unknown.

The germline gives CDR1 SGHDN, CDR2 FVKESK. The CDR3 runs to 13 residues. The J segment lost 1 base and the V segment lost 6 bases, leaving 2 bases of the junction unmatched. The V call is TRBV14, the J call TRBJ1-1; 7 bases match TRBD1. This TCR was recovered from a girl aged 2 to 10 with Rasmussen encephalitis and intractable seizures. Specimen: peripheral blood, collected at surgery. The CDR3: CASRGQPNTEAFF. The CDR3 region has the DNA TGTGCCAGCAGGGGACAGCCGAACACTGAAGCTTTCTTT.